The 5 T cell receptor beta chains below were found in one sample sequenced in a study of T cell changes during pregnancy in multiple sclerosis. TCRdb's table, derived via immunoSEQ multiplex PCR, lists solely in-frame clones and lacks some. This sample has some 39,000 clones; approximately 89% occur once, and the top ten carry 0.5% to 0.85%. Material: CD4+ T cells from peripheral blood mononuclear cells, obtained in the second trimester of pregnancy. These receptors originate from a female donor in good health, enrolled as a control in a pregnancy study.

The chain joins TRBV28 to TRBJ1-2; possible D gene TRBD1, 5 bases. The germline gives CDR1 MDHEN, CDR2 SYDVKM. Trimming removed 3 bases from V and 4 bases from J, with 9 bases in between. The CDR3 runs 13 residues. This CDR3 is CASSLGGSYGYTF. CDR3 in DNA: TGTGCCAGCAGTTTGGGGGGGAGCTATGGCTACACCTTC.

This sequence joins TRBV30 and TRBJ2-5; 9 bases align to TRBD2. With V trimmed by 0 bases and J by 3 bases, 8 bases remained unmatched. Germline CDR1 GTSNPN, CDR2 SVGIG (reference sequence). The CDR3 sequence is 16 residues long. The CDR3 loop reads CAWSVGSGGPKETQYF. The CDR3 DNA is TGTGCCTGGAGTGTGGGTAGCGGGGGACCTAAAGAGACCCAGTACTTC.

The chain uses TRBV19 and TRBJ1-5, with TRBD1 as a possible D gene (5 bases). The V and J ends lost 5 bases and 4 bases respectively, with 9 bases between them. The length of the CDR3 is 13 residues. The germline V gene has CDR1 LNHDA and CDR2 SQIVND (reference sequence). CDR3 residues: CASSFDRNQPQHF. In DNA form, the CDR3 reads TGTGCCAGTAGTTTCGACAGAAATCAGCCCCAGCATTTT.

This chain links TRBV11-1 with TRBJ2-3; D gene uncertain. Germline V gene data show CDR1 as SGHAT and CDR2 as FQDESV (reference sequence). The CDR3 extends over 14 amino acids. Trimming stripped 5 bases from V and 2 bases from J, with 11 bases between. For the CDR3, the DNA is TGTGCCAGCAGCCCACAAACCATCACAGATACGCAGTATTTT. This encodes CASSPQTITDTQYF.

The V call is TRBV5-4, the J call TRBJ2-5; D is perhaps TRBD2 (6 bases). CDR3 length: 15 amino acids. V dropped 5 bases and J dropped 1 base, with 15 bases sitting between them. Germline CDR1 reads SGHNT; CDR2 reads YYREEE (reference sequence). The CDR3, as DNA: TGTGCCAGCAGGTCCATCACCGGGAGCCAAGAGACCCAGTACTTC. Residues: CASRSITGSQETQYF. The full variable domain, rest sourced from reference TRBV5-4 and TRBJ2-5, is ETGVTQSPTHLIKTRGQQVTLRCSSQSGHNTVSWYQQALGQGPQFIFQYYREEENGRGNFPPRFSGLQFPNYSSELNVNALELDDSALYLCASRSITGSQETQYFGPGTRLLVL.